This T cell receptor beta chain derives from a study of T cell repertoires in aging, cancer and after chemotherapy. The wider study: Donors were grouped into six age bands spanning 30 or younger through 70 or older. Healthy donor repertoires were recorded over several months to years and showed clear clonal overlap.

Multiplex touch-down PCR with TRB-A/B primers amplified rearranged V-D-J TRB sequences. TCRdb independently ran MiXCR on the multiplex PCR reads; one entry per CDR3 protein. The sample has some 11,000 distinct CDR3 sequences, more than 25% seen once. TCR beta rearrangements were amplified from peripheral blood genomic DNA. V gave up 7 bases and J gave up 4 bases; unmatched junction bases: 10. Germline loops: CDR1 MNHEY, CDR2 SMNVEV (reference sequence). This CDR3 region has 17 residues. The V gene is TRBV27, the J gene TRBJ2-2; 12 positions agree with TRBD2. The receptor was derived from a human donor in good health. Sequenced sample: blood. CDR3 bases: TGTGCCAGCACTAGGCTAGCGGGGGGGCTAGGCACCGGGGAGCTGTTTTTT. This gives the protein CASTRLAGGLGTGELFF.